A single sample gave rise to the 8 T cell receptor beta chains below, sequenced in a study of blood T cell repertoires in COVID-19. This table comes from immunoSEQ multiplex PCR, and its TCRdb copy is limited to in-frame clones, with some not included. The sample gives 140,000 or so clones, around 81% of which show up once; approximately 8.2% is in the top ten. Sequencing input: peripheral blood. These TCRs come from a human donor in a cohort sampled during active COVID-19.

The gene calls are TRBV7-7 and TRBJ2-3, with 7 bases aligning to TRBD1. V gave up 1 base and J gave up 5 bases; unmatched junction bases: 6. This CDR3 region has 15 residues. Germline CDR1 is SSHAT and CDR2 is FNYEAQ (reference sequence). The CDR3 region is CASSLGETGRDTQYF. The CDR3 DNA reads as TGTGCCAGCAGCTTAGGGGAGACAGGGAGAGATACGCAGTATTTT.

This clone was seen only a few times. V usage is TRBV27 and J usage is TRBJ2-1, with 12 bases aligning to TRBD2. This CDR3 has 16 amino acids. Germline CDR1 is MNHEY and CDR2 is SMNVEV (reference sequence). J lost 4 bases, V lost 4 bases, and 5 bases had no gene match. The CDR3 DNA sequence: TGTGCCAGCAGTTACAGAGGACTAGCGGGGTACAATGAGCAGTTCTTC. Translating gives CASSYRGLAGYNEQFF.

The rearrangement links TRBV10-1 to TRBJ2-6; TRBD1 matches at 11 bases. The CDR3 extends over 17 amino acids. With V trimmed by 6 bases and J by 1 base, 5 bases remained unmatched. Germline assignment: CDR1 WNHNN and CDR2 SYGVQD (reference sequence). The CDR3 DNA sequence: TGCGCCAGCAGCAAGGACAGGGGGCAATCTGGGGCCAACGTCCTGACTTTC. It encodes CASSKDRGQSGANVLTF.

The chain joins TRBV6-5 to TRBJ2-7; a weak D match, TRBD2 (5 bases). This CDR3 has 13 amino acids. V was clipped by 6 bases and J by 2 bases, with 11 bases between them. CDR1 and CDR2 from the germline V gene are MNHEY and SVGAGI. CDR3: CASRINGAYEQYF. The CDR3 DNA follows: TGTGCCAGCAGGATAAACGGGGCCTACGAGCAGTACTTC.

The sample holds one count of this clone. This chain connects TRBV9 to TRBJ2-7; 8 nucleotides agree with TRBD1. Trimming cost V 1 base and J 5 bases; bases outside gene matches: 8. The germline V gene encodes CDR1 SGDLS and CDR2 YYNGEE. The CDR3 is 15 residues long. Here the CDR3 reads CASSVLSRGLDEQYF. Here the CDR3 DNA reads TGTGCCAGCAGCGTATTGTCCAGGGGGCTGGACGAGCAGTACTTC. The full variable domain, completed using reference TRBV9 and TRBJ2-7, is DSGVTQTPKHLITATGQRVTLRCSPRSGDLSVYWYQQSLDQGLQFLIQYYNGEERAKGNILERFSAQQFPDLHSELNLSSLELGDSALYFCASSVLSRGLDEQYFGPGTRLTVT.

This CDR3 is CASSSTGVPYEQYF. In nucleotides, the CDR3 is TGTGCCAGCTCCTCCACGGGGGTTCCCTACGAGCAGTACTTC. The rearrangement links TRBV6-5 to TRBJ2-7; possibly TRBD2 for D (6 bases). V was cut by 8 bases and J by 2 bases, with 16 bases left in between. CDR1 is MNHEY, CDR2 SVGAGI, per germline. This CDR3 is 14 amino acids long.

The rearrangement joins TRBV7-8 to TRBJ2-7; no definite D call. CDR1 is SGHVS, CDR2 FQNEAQ, per germline. The CDR3 runs 15 residues. V was trimmed by 1 base and J by 0 bases, leaving 10 bases between them. Here the CDR3 reads CASSLVSVPSYEQYF. CDR3 bases: TGTGCCAGCAGCTTAGTGTCAGTACCCTCCTACGAGCAGTACTTC.

The gene calls are TRBV18 and TRBJ1-2; 7 bases fit TRBD1. V shed 3 bases and J 2 bases; nucleotides not matched to a gene: 9. Germline lookup yields CDR1 KGHSH and CDR2 LQKENI. The CDR3 loop spans 16 amino acids. The CDR3, as DNA: TGTGCCAGCTCACCCAGCCGAGAACAGGGGAACTATGGCTACACCTTC. It specifies CASSPSREQGNYGYTF.